The rows below give T cell receptor beta chains drawn from one sample of a study of technical replicates of blood from a few donors. Produced via immunoSEQ multiplex PCR; TCRdb's table is partial and in-frame only. The table shows 70,000 to 95,000 clones, with 85% to 95% occurring only once. Material: T cells isolated from PBMCs. Receptors were obtained from a human donor in good health. CDR3s include the opening cysteine and the closing phenylalanine or tryptophan. The D gene is left open where the match is weak. Rows give clone size only sometimes, using once, few, many, or a class for an expanded clone.

V	D	J	size	length	DNA	CDR3
TRBV5-1	.	TRBJ2-6	.	14	TGCGCCAGCAGTTTGGGGCTTGGGGCCAACGTCCTGACTTTC	CASSLGLGANVLTF
TRBV6-1	TRBD2	TRBJ2-7	.	19	TGTGCCAGCAGTGAACAATCGCCGGGACTAGCGGGGGGCTACTACGAGCAGTACTTC	CASSEQSPGLAGGYYEQYF
TRBV7-9	.	TRBJ1-1	few	13	TGTGCCAGCAGCTCCGACAGCAACACTGAAGCTTTCTTT	CASSSDSNTEAFF
TRBV5-4	TRBD2	TRBJ2-5	.	15	TGTGCCAGCAGCTTGGTTAGCGGGCTTCAAGAGACCCAGTACTTC	CASSLVSGLQETQYF
TRBV5-8	.	TRBJ1-2	.	14	TGTGCCAGCAGCTTTGAAGGGGGAGACTATGGCTACACCTTC	CASSFEGGDYGYTF
TRBV11-2	.	TRBJ2-4	.	16	TGTGCCAGCAGCTTAGGAGGGTCTGGGGCCAAAAACATTCAGTACTTC	CASSLGGSGAKNIQYF
TRBV19	.	TRBJ1-5	once	15	TGTGCCAGTAGTCGGAGACAGGACCCACAGGAGCCCCAGCATTTT	CASSRRQDPQEPQHF
TRBV2	.	TRBJ2-1	.	16	TGTGCCAGCAGGCGCGTCCTGGGGAGCTCCTACAATGAGCAGTTCTTC	CASRRVLGSSYNEQFF
TRBV23-1	.	TRBJ2-7	.	16	TGCGCCAGCCCCGGCGTCCGCTCCCTGAGGCCCTACGAGCAGTACTTC	CASPGVRSLRPYEQYF
TRBV19	.	TRBJ1-2	.	15	TGTGCCAGTAGTATCACGCGGGCAGGAAACTATGGCTACACCTTC	CASSITRAGNYGYTF
TRBV14	.	TRBJ2-7	.	14	TGTGCCAGCAGCCCCCGCGGAGCGTCCTACGAGCAGTACTTC	CASSPRGASYEQYF
TRBV5-4	.	TRBJ2-1	.	15	TGTGCCAGCAGATCCCCTTTTGTTGCTAACAATGAGCAGTTCTTC	CASRSPFVANNEQFF
TRBV6-4	.	TRBJ2-1	.	12	TGTGCCAGCAGTGAGGGCGACAATGAGCAGTTCTTC	CASSEGDNEQFF
TRBV7-9	TRBD2	TRBJ2-1	.	15	TGTGCCAGCGACCCTACCGGGACTAGCTTCCATGAGCAGTTCTTC	CASDPTGTSFHEQFF
TRBV7-9	.	TRBJ1-1	few	13	TGTGCCAGCAGCTCGACAGGGAACACTGAAGCTTTCTTT	CASSSTGNTEAFF